The rows below give T cell receptor beta chains drawn from one sample of a study of vaccination and CD4 T cells after COVID-19. The antigens these receptors bind are not known. TCRdb analysed the PCR reads with MiXCR anew, one entry per CDR3 protein. Of 9,000 to 15,000 distinct CDR3 sequences listed, about 56% are singletons. The sequencing input was CD4+ T cells from blood, cultured in vitro. Receptors were obtained from a human donor who had recovered from COVID-19. Both conserved end residues are part of each CDR3. D genes are given only for firm matches. Expanded clones are given a class, and other clones once, few, many or no size at all.

cdr3_nt: TGTGCCAGCACTCATCGATTCGGGAGGTCGGGCACCGGGGAGCTGTTTTTT
cdr3_aa: CASTHRFGRSGTGELFF
j_call: TRBJ2-2
v_call: TRBV28
d_call: TRBD2
clone_size: -

cdr3_nt: TGTGCCAGCAGTGAATGGCGGCAGGGAGGACAGCCCCAGCATTTT
cdr3_aa: CASSEWRQGGQPQHF
j_call: TRBJ1-5
v_call: TRBV2
d_call: -
clone_size: -

cdr3_nt: TGTGCCAGCAGCTTACTCGCTCCCCGAGGCTATGGCTACACCTTC
cdr3_aa: CASSLLAPRGYGYTF
j_call: TRBJ1-2
v_call: TRBV7-9
d_call: -
clone_size: -

cdr3_nt: TGTGCCAGCAGTGATGTCGACAGGACCTATGGCTACACCTTC
cdr3_aa: CASSDVDRTYGYTF
j_call: TRBJ1-2
v_call: TRBV6-1
d_call: -
clone_size: few

cdr3_nt: TGTGCCAGCAGTCAGGGGACAGCTCGCCCTGGCTACACCTTC
cdr3_aa: CASSQGTARPGYTF
j_call: TRBJ1-2
v_call: TRBV6-1
d_call: TRBD1
clone_size: -

cdr3_nt: TGTGCCAGCTCCAACCGGGGTGGGAACACTGAAGCTTTCTTT
cdr3_aa: CASSNRGGNTEAFF
j_call: TRBJ1-1
v_call: TRBV9
d_call: -
clone_size: once

cdr3_nt: TGTGCCAGCAGTTACTCGGCAGGGGCTGGCTCCTACGAGCAGTACTTC
cdr3_aa: CASSYSAGAGSYEQYF
j_call: TRBJ2-7
v_call: TRBV6-2/TRBV6-3
d_call: -
clone_size: -

cdr3_nt: TGTGCCAGCAGCTTATGGGGCACCTACGAGCAGTACTTC
cdr3_aa: CASSLWGTYEQYF
j_call: TRBJ2-7
v_call: TRBV7-9
d_call: -
clone_size: few

cdr3_nt: TGTGCCAGCAGTTTGAGACAGGGATCCGAGTACGAGCAGTACTTC
cdr3_aa: CASSLRQGSEYEQYF
j_call: TRBJ2-7
v_call: TRBV6-4
d_call: TRBD1
clone_size: -

cdr3_nt: TGTGCCAGCAGCTTAGAGCTTGCGTCTGAAGCTTTCTTT
cdr3_aa: CASSLELASEAFF
j_call: TRBJ1-1
v_call: TRBV7-9
d_call: -
clone_size: -

cdr3_nt: TGTGCCAGCAGTTCGGACGTTAGCAATCAGCCCCAGCATTTT
cdr3_aa: CASSSDVSNQPQHF
j_call: TRBJ1-5
v_call: TRBV28
d_call: -
clone_size: -

cdr3_nt: TGTGCCAGCAGCTTAGATTGGGGGGGAACCCGCCTCGGCTACACCTTC
cdr3_aa: CASSLDWGGTRLGYTF
j_call: TRBJ1-2
v_call: TRBV7-2
d_call: -
clone_size: -

cdr3_nt: TGCGCCAGCAGTGAGACTAGCGGGGGGGCCGGCAAAGAGACCCAGTACTTC
cdr3_aa: CASSETSGGAGKETQYF
j_call: TRBJ2-5
v_call: TRBV10-2
d_call: TRBD2
clone_size: -

cdr3_nt: TGTGCCAGCAGAGGGACAGGGGAGGCAGATACGCAGTATTTT
cdr3_aa: CASRGTGEADTQYF
j_call: TRBJ2-3
v_call: TRBV27
d_call: TRBD1
clone_size: -